A single sample is the source of the 14 T cell receptor beta chains below, sequenced in a study of Ad26.COV2.S vaccination and SARS-CoV-2 variants. Generated by immunoSEQ multiplex PCR, the TCRdb table keeps only in-frame clones and is missing some. Of roughly 270,000 clones listed, about 87% are singletons. Treatment here: about 20 received Ad26.COV2.S at low or high dose, single or two shots; roughly five received placebo; per-sample allocation not given. The samples were gathered on day 63 after the first injection of vaccine or placebo. The sample was peripheral blood, taken in a trial of Ad26.COV2.S vaccine versus placebo. Receptor source: a person aged 18-65 years who received the Ad26.COV2.S COVID-19 vaccine or a placebo.

This clone was detected only once. V usage is TRBV5-1 and J usage is TRBJ2-5; no clear D. V shed 0 bases and J shed 1 base, with 7 bases lying between them. The CDR3 spans 14 residues. Germline assignment: CDR1 SGHRS and CDR2 YFSETQ. The CDR3 region has the DNA TGCGCCAGCAGCTTGGGGAGTTCCCAAGAGACCCAGTACTTC. Translated: CASSLGSSQETQYF.

This chain joins TRBV5-5 and TRBJ1-2; TRBD1 aligns across 7 bases. The CDR3 consists of 14 residues. Losses at the gene ends were 5 bases for V and 7 bases for J; bases not matched to a gene: 11. CDR1 is SGHKS, CDR2 YYEKEE, per germline (reference sequence). The CDR3 loop reads CASRVTGDYGGYTF. CDR3 nucleotide sequence: TGTGCCAGCAGAGTTACAGGGGATTACGGTGGCTACACCTTC.

This clone has more than one count but fewer than ten. V is TRBV9 and J is TRBJ2-7; no firm D call. Trimming pared 0 bases from V and 6 bases from J, leaving 19 bases between. CDR3 length equals 16 residues. The germline V gene encodes CDR1 SGDLS and CDR2 YYNGEE. CDR3 sequence: CASSVATESVWGEQYF. The CDR3 bases are TGTGCCAGCAGCGTAGCTACGGAGAGTGTTTGGGGCGAGCAGTACTTC. The variable domain in full, with the rest retrieved from reference TRBV9 and TRBJ2-7, is DSGVTQTPKHLITATGQRVTLRCSPRSGDLSVYWYQQSLDQGLQFLIQYYNGEERAKGNILERFSAQQFPDLHSELNLSSLELGDSALYFCASSVATESVWGEQYFGPGTRLTVT.

The genes are TRBV19 and TRBJ2-3, with TRBD1 matching over 7 bases. The CDR3 has 17 residues. V shed 6 bases, J shed 1 base, and the junction held 13 bases outside the gene matches. Germline CDR1 LNHDA, CDR2 SQIVND (reference sequence). The CDR3 nucleotides read TGTGCCAGTAGCCCCAGCGTTTCAGGGGGTGGCACAGATACGCAGTATTTT. This encodes CASSPSVSGGGTDTQYF. The full variable domain, rest sourced from reference TRBV19 and TRBJ2-3, is DGGITQSPKYLFRKEGQNVTLSCEQNLNHDAMYWYRQDPGQGLRLIYYSQIVNDFQKGDIAEGYSVSREKKESFPLTVTSAQKNPTAFYLCASSPSVSGGGTDTQYFGPGTRLTVL.

The chain recombines TRBV5-6 with TRBJ1-1; TRBD1 agrees at 7 bases. Germline V gives CDR1 SGHDT, CDR2 YYEEEE. After removal of 1 base from V and 1 base from J, the junction contained 1 base not matched to a gene. The CDR3 spans 14 residues. CDR3 DNA: TGTGCCAGCAGCTTGACAGGGGCGAACACTGAAGCTTTCTTT. This encodes CASSLTGANTEAFF. Together with reference TRBV5-6 and TRBJ1-1, the CDR3 gives the full variable domain: DAGVTQSPTHLIKTRGQQVTLRCSPKSGHDTVSWYQQALGQGPQFIFQYYEEEERQRGNFPDRFSGHQFPNYSSELNVNALLLGDSALYLCASSLTGANTEAFFGQGTRLTVV.

This chain joins TRBV7-2 and TRBJ2-3; D uncertain. Germline V gene data show CDR1 as SGHTA and CDR2 as FQGNSA. The CDR3 sequence is 16 residues long. Trimming removed 2 bases from V and 6 bases from J, with 18 bases in between. The CDR3 DNA is TGTGCCAGCAGCTTAAGAATGGCTGGCTCCAGGGATACGCAGTATTTT. Its translation: CASSLRMAGSRDTQYF.

This chain uses TRBV7-2 with TRBJ2-7; unclear D gene. CDR3 length equals 15 residues. In germline, CDR1 is SGHTA, CDR2 FQGNSA. Trimming cost V 0 bases and J 4 bases, with 13 bases left between them. In DNA form, the CDR3 reads TGTGCCAGCAGCTTAGCGTCCAGTAACTGGTACGAGCAGTACTTC. It is translated as CASSLASSNWYEQYF.

Turning to this clone: The same CDR3 arises from other DNA sequences in this sample as well. The J gene is TRBJ1-1, the V gene TRBV18, with a possible D match to TRBD1 (6 bases). The CDR3 has 14 amino acids. The V gene's germline CDR1 is KGHSH and CDR2 LQKENI. The V and J ends lost 3 bases and 1 base respectively, with 9 bases between them. For the CDR3, the DNA is TGTGCCAGCTCACCCCGGACAGAGAACACTGAAGCTTTCTTT. This sequence encodes CASSPRTENTEAFF.

This rearrangement joins TRBV10-3 to TRBJ1-1; D may be TRBD1 (6 bases). V was trimmed by 8 bases and J by 4 bases, leaving 20 bases between them. There are 15 residues in the CDR3. Germline V gene data show CDR1 as ENHRY and CDR2 as SYGVKD. The CDR3 is CAISNQGQVGTEAFF. In nucleotides, the CDR3 is TGTGCCATCTCGAATCAGGGGCAGGTGGGCACTGAAGCTTTCTTT.

The rearrangement links TRBV5-8 to TRBJ2-7; D gene uncertain. Germline V gene lookup returns CDR1 SGHTS and CDR2 YDEGEE. This CDR3 comprises 12 residues. Trimming took off 0 bases at V and 3 bases at J, with 4 bases between the two ends. The CDR3 sequence: CASSLVGYEQYF. In nucleotides, the CDR3 is TGTGCCAGCAGCTTGGTAGGCTACGAGCAGTACTTC.

This chain links TRBV5-1 with TRBJ1-1; D gene ambiguous. The CDR3 is 14 amino acids. V was trimmed by 9 bases and J by 0 bases, leaving 15 bases between them. CDR1 is SGHRS, CDR2 YFSETQ, per germline. The CDR3 loop reads CATRTDPMNTEAFF. The DNA for the CDR3 is TGCGCCACCAGGACCGATCCCATGAACACTGAAGCTTTCTTT.

V usage is TRBV28 and J usage is TRBJ1-2; tentative D call: TRBD1 (5 bases). Germline V CDR1 and CDR2: MDHEN, SYDVKM. This CDR3 is 13 amino acids long. V dropped 4 bases and J dropped 4 bases, with 10 bases sitting between them. CDR3 DNA: TGTGCCAGCAGTTCACGCGGGGCCTATGGCTACACCTTC. Translated, it gives CASSSRGAYGYTF.

The chain employs TRBV13 and TRBJ2-4; possible D gene TRBD1, 5 bases. Germline CDR1 reads PRHDT; CDR2 reads FYEKMQ (reference sequence). Deletions cut 1 base from V and 5 bases from J, with 12 bases between. The CDR3 has 15 amino acids. CDR3 protein: CASSLERQGQNIQYF. The CDR3 coding sequence is TGTGCCAGCAGCTTAGAGCGTCAGGGTCAAAACATTCAGTACTTC.

J is TRBJ2-3 and V is TRBV3-1 (or the pseudogene TRBV3-2); no reliable D call. Germline V gives CDR1 LGHDT, CDR2 YNNKEL (reference sequence). Trimming removed 1 base at V and 3 bases at J, with 11 bases between. The CDR3 covers 15 residues. This CDR3 reads CASSQGFGGTDTQYF. Written as DNA, the CDR3 is TGTGCCAGCAGCCAAGGTTTTGGCGGTACAGATACGCAGTATTTT.